These 15 T cell receptor beta chains came from one sample sequenced in a study of CD8 T cells in ankylosing spondylitis. Each CDR3 protein gets one entry after TCRdb re-called the 5' RACE reads with MiXCR. This sample has fewer than 350,000 distinct CDR3 sequences, with more than 9% found just once. Sequencing was performed on blood, either unsorted or a sorted T cell fraction (not recorded which). The receptors shown here come from a female donor with ankylosing spondylitis or in good health (not recorded which).

This clonotype was seen repeatedly, ten times or more. The chain joins TRBV7-9 to TRBJ1-1; D not resolved. The germline V gene has CDR1 SEHNR and CDR2 FQNEAQ (reference sequence). V was shortened by 2 bases and J by 8 bases, with 6 bases between the two germline ends. This CDR3 region has 11 residues. The CDR3 sequence: CASSLSAEAFF. CDR3 nucleotides: TGTGCCAGCAGCTTATCCGCCGAAGCTTTCTTT.

The chain uses TRBV7-8 and TRBJ2-5; D is possibly TRBD1 (5 bases). Trimming shortened V by 2 bases and J by 5 bases, and 21 bases separated the two germline ends. Germline V gives CDR1 SGHVS, CDR2 FQNEAQ. The CDR3 spans 17 residues. The CDR3: CASSLRQGWTSVETQYF. CDR3 DNA: TGTGCCAGCAGCTTACGCCAGGGATGGACCTCGGTGGAGACCCAGTACTTC.

Many counts were recorded for this clonotype. This chain joins TRBV5-1 and TRBJ2-7; D is unclear. Germline V CDR1 and CDR2: SGHRS, YFSETQ. Trimming cost V 3 bases and J 4 bases, with 11 bases left between them. The CDR3 runs 13 residues. CDR3 protein: CASSWGMGYEQYF. The DNA for the CDR3 is TGCGCCAGCAGCTGGGGTATGGGATACGAGCAGTACTTC. The full variable domain, rest sourced from reference TRBV5-1 and TRBJ2-7, is KAGVTQTPRYLIKTRGQQVTLSCSPISGHRSVSWYQQTPGQGLQFLFEYFSETQRNKGNFPGRFSGRQFSNSRSEMNVSTLELGDSALYLCASSWGMGYEQYFGPGTRLTVT.

This clonotype was seen many times. This chain links TRBV12-3 or TRBV12-4 with TRBJ1-3, with D uncertain. The CDR3 runs 17 residues. Trimming left V 0 bases short and J 0 bases short, with 12 bases between. CDR3 sequence (DNA): TGTGCCAGCAGTTTAGCGATTACGACAAACTCTGGAAACACCATATATTTT. Protein product: CASSLAITTNSGNTIYF.

At least ten counts were recorded for this clonotype. The chain carries TRBV28 and TRBJ2-3; 11 bases align to TRBD2. The CDR3 runs 20 residues. Looked up from germline, CDR1 is MDHEN and CDR2 is SYDVKM. Trimming at V came to 7 bases and at J to 0 bases, leaving 18 bases not matched to a gene. The CDR3 DNA sequence: TGTGCCAGCACCACTCTGGTGGTAGCGGGGGGGAGTCCAAGCACAGATACGCAGTATTTT. Translating it yields CASTTLVVAGGSPSTDTQYF.

At least ten counts were recorded for this clonotype. This rearrangement joins TRBV28 to TRBJ2-7; D is possibly TRBD1 (6 bases). The CDR3 has 14 residues. V was trimmed by 6 bases and J by 1 base, leaving 13 bases between them. Per the germline V gene, CDR1 is MDHEN and CDR2 is SYDVKM. The CDR3 DNA is TGTGCCAGCAGGACTATACAGGGATCCTACGAGCAGTACTTC. Encoded protein: CASRTIQGSYEQYF.

This clonotype was counted a few times. Its ends do not fully match the called genes, so a read error is possible. The V gene is TRBV7-7, the J gene TRBJ2-7; 9 nucleotides line up with TRBD1. The CDR3 contains 15 residues. Per the germline V gene, CDR1 is SSHAT and CDR2 is FNYEAQ (reference sequence). The CDR3 loop reads CASSLGDRDVQEQYF. Here the CDR3 DNA reads TGTGCTAGCAGCCTAGGGGACAGGGACGTGCAGGAGCAGTACTTC. Supplemented by reference TRBV7-7 and TRBJ2-7, the full variable domain reads GAGVSQSPRYKVTKRGQDVTLRCDPISSHATLYWYQQALGQGPEFLTYFNYEAQPDKSGLPSDRFSAERPEGSISTLTIQRTEQRDSAMYRCASSLGDRDVQEQYFGPGTRLTVT.

This clonotype showed up many times. J is TRBJ2-1 and V is TRBV5-1; the D is unclear. Germline lookup yields CDR1 SGHRS and CDR2 YFSETQ. This CDR3 is 16 amino acids long. Trimming removed 4 bases from V and 0 bases from J, with 14 bases in between. As DNA, the CDR3 is TGCGCCAGCAGCGGAAATGGTCTACGCTCCTACAATGAGCAGTTCTTC. Amino acids: CASSGNGLRSYNEQFF.

About this clonotype itself: The junction shows a germline mismatch at one end, possibly a read error. The chain has TRBV12-3 or TRBV12-4 and TRBJ1-1; 12 bases align to TRBD1. The CDR3 is made up of 15 amino acids. The CDR3 region is CASSRTGTGGTGAFF. CDR3 sequence (DNA): TGTGCCAGCAGCCGAACCGGGACAGGGGGCACTGGAGCTTTCTTT.

This clonotype was seen repeatedly, ten times or more. The chain uses TRBV4-3 and TRBJ2-1; 11 nucleotides agree with TRBD2. Germline CDR1 is LGHNA and CDR2 is YSLEER. The CDR3 loop spans 17 amino acids. V lost 0 bases and J lost 6; bases outside the gene matches: 7. CDR3 region: CASSQDPRLAGTNEQFF. The CDR3, as DNA: TGCGCCAGCAGCCAAGATCCACGACTAGCGGGAACCAATGAGCAGTTCTTC.

Regarding this clonotype: A much larger clone lies a single base off, so this may be a read error. The chain employs TRBV5-1 and TRBJ2-3; weak D call: TRBD1 (6 bases). CDR1 and CDR2 from the germline V gene are SGHRS and YFSETQ. V lost 4 bases and J lost 0, with 12 bases in between. This CDR3 has 15 amino acids. The chain's CDR3 is CASSPWGHSTDTQYF. The CDR3 DNA follows: TGCGCCAGCAGCCCGTGGGGACACAGCACAGATACGCAGTATTTT.

This clonotype has just a few counts. This chain links TRBV20-1 with TRBJ1-1, with a possible D match to TRBD1 (5 bases). The germline gives CDR1 DFQATT, CDR2 SNEGSKA (reference sequence). V lost 3 bases and J lost 1, with 9 bases in between. CDR3 size: 13 residues. CDR3 loop: CSASGGSNTEAFF. DNA of the CDR3: TGCAGTGCTAGTGGGGGATCGAACACTGAAGCTTTCTTT.

On this clonotype itself: The junction differs from germline at one of its ends, possibly a read error. The chain carries TRBV11-2 and TRBJ2-3; D gene unclear. CDR1 and CDR2 (germline): SGHAT, FQNNGV. This CDR3 is built from 17 residues. The CDR3 loop reads CTSSLAGVPSSTDTQYF. The CDR3 bases are TGTACCAGCAGCTTAGCTGGGGTCCCATCTAGCACAGATACGCAGTATTTT.

This clonotype was picked up many times. The chain links TRBV20-1 to TRBJ2-3, with 9 bases identical to TRBD1. Germline V gene data show CDR1 as DFQATT and CDR2 as SNEGSKA (reference sequence). This CDR3 has 16 residues. Trimming at V came to 1 base and at J to 2 bases, leaving 7 bases not matched to a gene. The DNA for the CDR3 is TGCAGTGCTAGAGGGAGCAGGACAGGGGTCACAGATACGCAGTATTTT. Translation gives CSARGSRTGVTDTQYF.

The V gene is TRBV10-1, the J gene TRBJ1-3; D call uncertain. CDR3 length: 14 amino acids. The germline CDR1 and CDR2 sequences are WNHNN and SYGVQD (reference sequence). Trimming left V 0 bases short and J 2 bases short, with 5 bases between. The CDR3 is CASSESATGNTIYF. The CDR3, as DNA: TGCGCCAGCAGTGAGTCGGCAACTGGAAACACCATATATTTT.